A single sample is the source of the 18 T cell receptor beta chains below, sequenced in a study of shared clonotypes between healthy human individuals. The repertoire was sequenced with immunoSEQ multiplex PCR; TCRdb's copy has only in-frame clones and lacks some. The table lists millions of clones, approximately 94% of them singletons, with around 0.14% in the top ten. The source material was naive CD4+ T cells sorted from blood. Subset specified: CD45RA+ positively selected. These receptors were taken from a man younger than 35 in good health.

This rearrangement joins TRBV27 to TRBJ2-3, with D perhaps matching TRBD2 (5 bases). The CDR3 runs to 15 residues. Trimming pared 0 bases from V and 2 bases from J, leaving 9 bases between. Germline assignment: CDR1 MNHEY and CDR2 SMNVEV (reference sequence). The CDR3 here is CASSLSYGLTDTQYF. The DNA for the CDR3 is TGTGCCAGCAGTTTATCTTACGGACTCACAGATACGCAGTATTTT.

The chain is built from TRBV29-1 and TRBJ1-2; D unclear. CDR3 size: 13 residues. Germline assignment: CDR1 SQVTM and CDR2 ANQGSEA. The V end was cut by 8 bases, the J end by 2 bases, with 15 bases between. The chain's CDR3 is CSFLGGMNYGYTF. The DNA for the CDR3 is TGCAGCTTCCTGGGAGGGATGAACTATGGCTACACCTTC.

J is TRBJ2-7 and V is TRBV5-4, with D possibly being TRBD1 (5 bases). CDR1 and CDR2 from the germline V gene are SGHNT and YYREEE (reference sequence). There are 13 residues in the CDR3. V lost 3 bases and J lost 7, with 14 bases in between. The CDR3 reads CASSYDRVGEQYF. CDR3 coding DNA: TGTGCCAGCAGCTACGACAGAGTGGGGGAGCAGTACTTC.

The CDR3 sequence: CASSQSVGLRGMAENGYTF. CDR3 nucleotides: TGCGCCAGCAGTCAATCGGTGGGCCTTAGAGGGATGGCGGAAAATGGCTACACCTTC. This chain uses TRBV23-1 with TRBJ1-2; D gene ambiguous. TRBV23-1 counts as an open reading frame of uncertain function. Trimming cost V 0 bases and J 6 bases, with 26 bases left between them. The length of the CDR3 is 19 residues.

This clone was seen just once. The chain recombines TRBV5-6 with TRBJ1-4, with 8 bases aligning to TRBD1. Germline lookup yields CDR1 SGHDT and CDR2 YYEEEE. The CDR3 runs to 15 residues. The junction had 10 bases not matched to a gene; V was cut back by 4 bases and J by 8 bases. The DNA for the CDR3 is TGTGCCAGCAGCCCCGACAGGGGTGGGGTGGAAAAACTGTTTTTT. Encoded protein: CASSPDRGGVEKLFF.

V and J are TRBV27 and TRBJ2-3; TRBD1 aligns across 7 bases. This CDR3 spans 16 amino acids. CDR1 is MNHEY and CDR2 is SMNVEV in the germline V gene (reference sequence). Trimming removed 4 bases from V and 0 bases from J; junction bases left unmatched: 7. CDR3 coding DNA: TGTGCCAGCAGTTCGAGGACAGGTTCTAGCACAGATACGCAGTATTTT. It translates to CASSSRTGSSTDTQYF.

The chain recombines TRBV6-5 with TRBJ1-1, with D unclear. Germline CDR1 MNHEY, CDR2 SVGAGI. V was cut by 10 bases and J by 5 bases, with 17 bases left in between. CDR3 length equals 13 residues. The CDR3 DNA is TGTGCCACCTCACGCGGCGCGGGGACTGAAGCTTTCTTT. This gives the protein CATSRGAGTEAFF.

CDR3 bases: TGTGCCAGCAGCCTGCGTTGGAATGAGCAGTTCTTC. It encodes CASSLRWNEQFF. This chain links TRBV11-3 with TRBJ2-1, with unresolved D. The CDR3 is 12 amino acids. Trimming took 5 bases from V and 7 from J, leaving 9 bases between them. The germline V gene has CDR1 SGHNT and CDR2 YENEEA.

The chain joins TRBV6-1 to TRBJ2-7; no definite D call. V was cut by 6 bases and J by 1 base, with 4 bases left in between. The CDR3 totals 11 residues. Germline loops: CDR1 MNHNS, CDR2 SASEGT. In DNA form, the CDR3 reads TGTGCCAGCAGGCTTTCCTACGAGCAGTACTTC. Protein product: CASRLSYEQYF.

This sequence joins TRBV9 and TRBJ2-2; tentative D call: TRBD1 (6 bases). Germline values: CDR1 SGDLS, CDR2 YYNGEE. The CDR3 loop spans 17 amino acids. The V end was cut by 1 base, the J end by 0 bases, with 13 bases between. CDR3 loop: CASSVWVTGANTGELFF. The CDR3 nucleotides read TGTGCCAGCAGCGTATGGGTGACAGGTGCGAACACCGGGGAGCTGTTTTTT. The full variable domain, its missing parts supplied by reference TRBV9 and TRBJ2-2, is DSGVTQTPKHLITATGQRVTLRCSPRSGDLSVYWYQQSLDQGLQFLIQYYNGEERAKGNILERFSAQQFPDLHSELNLSSLELGDSALYFCASSVWVTGANTGELFFGEGSRLTVL.

This chain uses TRBV11-2 with TRBJ2-2; weak D call: TRBD2 (6 bases). Trimming removed 4 bases from V and 7 bases from J, with 16 bases in between. The CDR3 runs to 15 residues. Germline V gene sequence: CDR1 SGHAT, CDR2 FQNNGV. CDR3 in amino acids: CASSYRGLPGGELFF. CDR3 DNA: TGTGCCAGCAGCTACCGGGGACTCCCGGGCGGGGAGCTGTTTTTT.

For this clone: This specimen includes other DNA sequences encoding the same CDR3. V gene TRBV5-1 combines with J gene TRBJ2-7; TRBD2 agrees at 9 bases. Germline CDR1 SGHRS, CDR2 YFSETQ. There are 15 residues in the CDR3. With 1 base clipped from V and 2 bases from J, the junction kept 4 bases outside the gene matches. CDR3: CASSLSSGGPYEQYF. CDR3 in DNA: TGCGCCAGCAGCTTGAGTAGCGGGGGCCCCTACGAGCAGTACTTC.

DNA for the CDR3: TGTGCCATCTCGGCTCGGGAGGGGACCACTGAAGCTTTCTTT. Its translation is CAISAREGTTEAFF. The V call is TRBV10-3, the J call TRBJ1-1; D is perhaps TRBD1 (5 bases). The length of the CDR3 is 14 residues. CDR1 ENHRY and CDR2 SYGVKD come from the germline V gene. V was trimmed by 8 bases and J by 4 bases, leaving 17 bases between them.

This sequence joins TRBV28 and TRBJ2-7; D possibly corresponds to TRBD2 (5 bases). Trimming shortened V by 4 bases and J by 4 bases, and 11 bases separated the two germline ends. The CDR3 covers 13 residues. The germline V gene has CDR1 MDHEN and CDR2 SYDVKM. CDR3 in amino acids: CASSSGSYYEQYF. The CDR3 nucleotides read TGTGCCAGCAGTTCGGGATCCTATTACGAGCAGTACTTC. Full variable domain (outside the CDR3, taken from reference TRBV28 and TRBJ2-7): DVKVTQSSRYLVKRTGEKVFLECVQDMDHENMFWYRQDPGLGLRLIYFSYDVKMKEKGDIPEGYSVSREKKERFSLILESASTNQTSMYLCASSSGSYYEQYFGPGTRLTVT.

V and J are TRBV4-3 and TRBJ2-3; no reliable D call. Per germline, CDR1 LGHNA and CDR2 YSLEER. CDR3 length: 14 residues. The ends were cut back, 1 base at V and 6 bases at J, with 11 bases in the middle. The CDR3 DNA follows: TGCGCCAGCAGCCAAGTTTTAGGTTTCGATACGCAGTATTTT. Its protein is CASSQVLGFDTQYF.

The chain is built from TRBV6-5 and TRBJ1-6; a possible D gene is TRBD1 (6 bases). The germline gives CDR1 MNHEY, CDR2 SVGAGI. The V gene lost 5 bases and the J gene lost 3 bases, with 11 bases spanning the gap. The CDR3 extends over 15 amino acids. The CDR3 region has the DNA TGTGCCAGCAGTCGGACAGTTAACTATAATTCACCCCTCCACTTT. Amino acids: CASSRTVNYNSPLHF.

Details on this clone: Within the sample, other DNA sequences also encode this same CDR3. The chain combines TRBV5-1 with TRBJ2-3; 10 bases are a match to TRBD2. The CDR3 has 17 amino acids. The germline V gene encodes CDR1 SGHRS and CDR2 YFSETQ. V lost 0 bases, J lost 0 bases, and 4 bases stayed unmatched. DNA of the CDR3: TGCGCCAGCAGCTTGGGTCTAGCGGGGGCTAGCACAGATACGCAGTATTTT. Translated, it gives CASSLGLAGASTDTQYF.

The chain is built from TRBV28 and TRBJ1-1; D not certain. The CDR3 is made up of 17 amino acids. The germline V and J ends were trimmed by 5 bases and 1 base, with 20 bases remaining between them. CDR1 is MDHEN, CDR2 SYDVKM, per germline. The chain's CDR3 is CASSPRDEGLRNTEAFF. CDR3 nucleotides: TGTGCCAGCAGTCCCCGAGATGAGGGCCTAAGGAACACTGAAGCTTTCTTT.